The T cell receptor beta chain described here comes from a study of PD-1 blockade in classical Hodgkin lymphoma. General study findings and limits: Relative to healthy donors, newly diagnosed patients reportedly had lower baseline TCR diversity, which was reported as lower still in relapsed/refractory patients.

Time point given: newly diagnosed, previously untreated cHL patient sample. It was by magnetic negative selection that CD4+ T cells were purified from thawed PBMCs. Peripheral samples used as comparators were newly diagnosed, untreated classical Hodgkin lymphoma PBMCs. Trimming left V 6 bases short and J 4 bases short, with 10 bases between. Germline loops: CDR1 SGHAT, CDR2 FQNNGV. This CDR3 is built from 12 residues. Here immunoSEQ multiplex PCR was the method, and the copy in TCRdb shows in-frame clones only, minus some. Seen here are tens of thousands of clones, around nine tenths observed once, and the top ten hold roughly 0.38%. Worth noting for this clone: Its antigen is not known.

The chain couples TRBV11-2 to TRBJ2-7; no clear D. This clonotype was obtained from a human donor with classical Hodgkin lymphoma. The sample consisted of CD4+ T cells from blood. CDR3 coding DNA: TGTGCCAGCAGTGAACAGAATTACGAGCAGTACTTC. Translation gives CASSEQNYEQYF.